This T cell receptor (beta chain) was sequenced in a study of blood T cells in healthy people across ages. Broader study findings: Shifts in expanded clonotypes may have been confounded by donor CMV status, which was unknown.

V shed 1 base and J shed 2 bases, with 4 bases lying between them. This CDR3 comprises 13 residues. Looked up from germline, CDR1 is LGHNA and CDR2 is YSLEER. Primers used in a second PCR of roughly 7 to 12 cycles were a sample-barcoded 5' primer and a J-beta primer mix. TCRdb reprocessed the 5' RACE reads with MiXCR, giving one entry per CDR3 protein. The sample gives approximately 800,000 distinct CDR3 sequences, less than 60% of which show up once; around 18% is in the top ten. In its sample, this clonotype was seen once. What it recognizes is unknown. The donors, all healthy, were Caucasians living in Russia, aged 6 to 90. Total RNA was extracted at no less than 6 micrograms per sample.

The source material was blood. The receptor was isolated from a man older than 75 in good health. The genes are TRBV4-3 and TRBJ2-3; no definite D call. In DNA, the CDR3 is TGCGCCAGCAGCCAAGCTTACACAGATACGCAGTATTTT. Encoded protein: CASSQAYTDTQYF.